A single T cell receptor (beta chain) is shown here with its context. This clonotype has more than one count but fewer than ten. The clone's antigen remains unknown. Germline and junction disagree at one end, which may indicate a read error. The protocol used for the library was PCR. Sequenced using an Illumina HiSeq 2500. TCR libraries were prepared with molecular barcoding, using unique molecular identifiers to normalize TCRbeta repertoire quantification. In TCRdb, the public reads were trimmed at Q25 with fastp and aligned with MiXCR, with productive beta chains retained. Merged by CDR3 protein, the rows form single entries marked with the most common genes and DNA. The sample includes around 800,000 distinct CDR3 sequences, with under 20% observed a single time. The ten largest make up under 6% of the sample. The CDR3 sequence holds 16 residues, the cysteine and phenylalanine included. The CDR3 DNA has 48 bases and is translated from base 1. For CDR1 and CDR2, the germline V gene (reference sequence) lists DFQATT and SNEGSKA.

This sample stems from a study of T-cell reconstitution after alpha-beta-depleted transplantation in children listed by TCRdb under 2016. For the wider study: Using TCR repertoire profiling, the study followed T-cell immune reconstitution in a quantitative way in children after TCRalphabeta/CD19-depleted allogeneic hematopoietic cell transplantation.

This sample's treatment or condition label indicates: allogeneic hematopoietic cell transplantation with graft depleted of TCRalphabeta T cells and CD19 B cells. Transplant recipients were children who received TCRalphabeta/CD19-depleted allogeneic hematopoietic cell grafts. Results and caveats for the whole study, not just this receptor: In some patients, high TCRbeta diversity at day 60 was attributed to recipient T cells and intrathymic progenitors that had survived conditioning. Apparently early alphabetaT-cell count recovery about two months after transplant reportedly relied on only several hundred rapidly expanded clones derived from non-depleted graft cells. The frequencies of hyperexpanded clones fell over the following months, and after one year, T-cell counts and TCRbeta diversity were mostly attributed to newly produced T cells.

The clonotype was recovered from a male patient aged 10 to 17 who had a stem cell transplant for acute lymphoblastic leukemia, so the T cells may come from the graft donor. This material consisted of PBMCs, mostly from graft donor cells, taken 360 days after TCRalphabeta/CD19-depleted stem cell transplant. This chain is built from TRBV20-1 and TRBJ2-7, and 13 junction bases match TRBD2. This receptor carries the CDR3 CCAREGGLAGVYEQYF. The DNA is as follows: TGCTGTGCTAGAGAGGGAGGACTAGCGGGAGTATACGAGCAGTACTTC.